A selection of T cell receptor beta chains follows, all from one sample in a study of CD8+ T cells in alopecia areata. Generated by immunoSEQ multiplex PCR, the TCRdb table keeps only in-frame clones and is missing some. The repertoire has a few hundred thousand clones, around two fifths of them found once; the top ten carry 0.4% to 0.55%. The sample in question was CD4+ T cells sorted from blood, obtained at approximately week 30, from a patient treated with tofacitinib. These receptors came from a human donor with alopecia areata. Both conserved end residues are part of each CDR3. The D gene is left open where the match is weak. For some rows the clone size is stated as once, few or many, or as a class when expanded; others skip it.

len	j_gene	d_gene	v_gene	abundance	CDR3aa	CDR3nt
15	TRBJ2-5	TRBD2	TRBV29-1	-	CSISAGTSGRETQYF	TGCAGCATTTCCGCCGGGACTAGCGGGAGAGAGACCCAGTACTTC
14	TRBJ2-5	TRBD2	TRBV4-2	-	CASSQAGTTGTQYF	TGTGCCAGCAGCCAAGCCGGGACTACGGGTACCCAGTACTTC
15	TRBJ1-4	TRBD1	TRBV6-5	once	CASSSSGGSGEKLFF	TGTGCCAGCAGTTCTTCAGGGGGCTCTGGTGAAAAACTGTTTTTT
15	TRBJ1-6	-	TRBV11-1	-	CASSTAAAGGSPLHF	TGTGCCAGCAGCACAGCGGCGGCGGGGGGATCACCCCTCCACTTT
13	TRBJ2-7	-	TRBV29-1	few	CSAGGVPPYEQYF	TGCAGCGCCGGAGGGGTCCCTCCCTACGAGCAGTACTTC
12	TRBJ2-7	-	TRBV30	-	CAWSPSLNEQYF	TGTGCCTGGAGTCCCAGTTTGAACGAGCAGTACTTC
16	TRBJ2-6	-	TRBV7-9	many	CASSRGAGLGANVLTF	TGTGCCAGCAGCAGGGGGGCCGGATTAGGGGCCAACGTCCTGACTTTC
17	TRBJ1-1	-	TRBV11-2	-	CASSPRSRGVEVTEAFF	TGTGCCAGCAGCCCCCGGAGTCGGGGCGTGGAGGTAACTGAAGCTTTCTTT
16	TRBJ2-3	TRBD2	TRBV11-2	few	CASSFRSGGARDTQYF	TGTGCCAGCAGCTTCCGTAGCGGGGGGGCCAGAGATACGCAGTATTTT
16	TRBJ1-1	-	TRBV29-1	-	CSVEPRLAVLNTEAFF	TGCAGCGTTGAACCCAGATTGGCGGTTTTGAACACTGAAGCTTTCTTT